This passage covers 20 T cell receptor beta chains from one sample sequenced in a study of cytomegalovirus exposure and HLA in healthy donors. It was with 60 Vbeta and 13 Jbeta primers that the PCR ran. TCRdb's copy holds only in-frame clones and misses some; the assay was immunoSEQ multiplex PCR. The sample contains approximately 160,000 clones, about 78% of which appear only once. Material: PBMCs. The source is a woman between 45 and 65 years old in good health and CMV-seropositive.

This clone was observed a single time. This chain connects TRBV19 to TRBJ2-5; D might be TRBD2 (6 bases). The J call may be faulty, since TRBJ2-7 better matches the DNA end. Germline lookup yields CDR1 LNHDA and CDR2 SQIVND (reference sequence). CDR3 length: 14 amino acids. CDR3 amino acids: CASSIRGLGDEQYF. In nucleotides, the CDR3 is TGTGCCAGTAGTATAAGGGGACTCGGCGACGAGCAGTACTTC.

This clone was counted only a few times. The V call is TRBV15, the J call TRBJ2-5; 7 nucleotides align to TRBD1. J lost 2 bases, V lost 9 bases, and 6 bases had no gene match. CDR1 is LNHNV and CDR2 is YYDKDF in the germline V gene (reference sequence). CDR3 length equals 13 residues. The CDR3: CATRDRAQETQYF. CDR3 sequence (DNA): TGTGCCACTCGCGACAGGGCTCAAGAGACCCAGTACTTC.

There are a few counts of this clone. The chain uses TRBV2 and TRBJ1-1; TRBD1 matches at 8 bases. The CDR3 is 13 residues long. V trimming: 6 bases; J trimming: 6 bases; junction bases outside the gene matches: 6. Germline lookup yields CDR1 SNHLY and CDR2 FYNNEI. CDR3: CASRLTGGAEAFF. CDR3 sequence (DNA): TGTGCCAGCAGACTTACAGGGGGGGCTGAAGCTTTCTTT.

The chain couples TRBV4-2 to TRBJ2-2; D possibly corresponds to TRBD2 (5 bases). This CDR3 is 17 amino acids long. The germline CDR1 and CDR2 sequences are LGHNA and YNFKEQ. V lost 0 bases and J 5 bases, leaving 16 bases between the germline ends. Written as DNA, the CDR3 is TGTGCCAGCAGCCAAGAACCCGCACTAGGTTGGACCGGGGAGCTGTTTTTT. It encodes CASSQEPALGWTGELFF.

Remarks on this clone: Other DNA sequences from this sample encode an identical CDR3 as well. The chain couples TRBV9 to TRBJ2-2; D is ambiguous. The CDR3 runs to 14 residues. Germline assignment: CDR1 SGDLS and CDR2 YYNGEE. Trimming removed 0 bases at V and 1 base at J, with 4 bases between. The CDR3 DNA follows: TGTGCCAGCAGCGTAGTACTGAACACCGGGGAGCTGTTTTTT. Protein product: CASSVVLNTGELFF.

The chain employs TRBV14 and TRBJ2-7; possibly TRBD1 for D (5 bases). The ends were cut back, 0 bases at V and 7 bases at J, with 10 bases in the middle. Germline V gives CDR1 SGHDN, CDR2 FVKESK. CDR3 length: 13 amino acids. The CDR3 DNA is TGTGCCAGCAGCCAAGATCTGCAGGGAGAGCAGTACTTC. Translated: CASSQDLQGEQYF.

As for this clone: This may arise from a read error, as a much more abundant clone is one base away. The chain joins TRBV7-2 to TRBJ2-5; D is unresolved. Germline V gene sequence: CDR1 SGHTA, CDR2 FQGNSA. Deletions cut 6 bases from V and 1 base from J, with 3 bases between. The CDR3 contains 11 residues. CDR3 in amino acids: CASSLQETQYF. In DNA form, the CDR3 reads TGTGCCAGCAGTCTCCAAGAGACCCAGTACTTC. The full variable domain, with the rest looked up from reference TRBV7-2 and TRBJ2-5, is GAGVSQSPSNKVTEKGKDVELRCDPISGHTALYWYRQSLGQGLEFLIYFQGNSAPDKSGLPSDRFSAERTGGSVSTLTIQRTQQEDSAVYLCASSLQETQYFGPGTRLLVL.

The chain carries TRBV6-6 and TRBJ2-5; D is possibly TRBD2 (6 bases). This CDR3 is 14 amino acids long. V lost 6 bases and J lost 3, with 14 bases in between. CDR1 and CDR2 (germline): MNHNY, SVGAGI (reference sequence). In nucleotides, the CDR3 is TGTGCCAGCAGCCCGGGACTTCCGGAAGAGACCCAGTACTTC. Its translation is CASSPGLPEETQYF.

The chain joins TRBV7-9 to TRBJ2-2; perhaps TRBD2 as D (5 bases). The length of the CDR3 is 16 residues. Germline assignment: CDR1 SEHNR and CDR2 FQNEAQ (reference sequence). Trimming took off 7 bases at V and 4 bases at J, with 19 bases between the two ends. CDR3 sequence (DNA): TGTGCCAGCACCTTGGGAGTGGGCTCTTCCACCGGGGAGCTGTTTTTT. It encodes CASTLGVGSSTGELFF.

The gene calls are TRBV2 and TRBJ1-5; D is ambiguous. This CDR3 has 15 amino acids. V was trimmed by 3 bases and J by 0 bases, leaving 9 bases between them. Germline V gene sequence: CDR1 SNHLY, CDR2 FYNNEI. The CDR3 DNA reads as TGTGCCAGCAGTGAGTCAGGTTATAGCAATCAGCCCCAGCATTTT. Translated, it gives CASSESGYSNQPQHF.

Only one count was recorded for this clone. The chain joins TRBV7-8 to TRBJ1-5, with TRBD1 as a possible D gene (5 bases). Germline values: CDR1 SGHVS, CDR2 FQNEAQ. The CDR3 is made up of 15 amino acids. Between the trimmed V and J ends, which lost 0 bases and 0 bases, there was a span of 6 bases. The CDR3 nucleotides are TGTGCCAGCAGCTTAGCAGGGGCTAGCAATCAGCCCCAGCATTTT. This encodes CASSLAGASNQPQHF.

CDR3 sequence (DNA): TGTGCCAGTAGTATTCGGTTAGCGGGGCACACCGGGGAGCTGTTTTTT. The encoded protein is CASSIRLAGHTGELFF. The chain links TRBV19 to TRBJ2-2; 8 bases fit TRBD2. The germline CDR1 and CDR2 sequences are LNHDA and SQIVND (reference sequence). CDR3 length equals 16 residues. The junction had 6 bases not matched to a gene; V was cut back by 3 bases and J by 3 bases.

The rearrangement uses TRBV10-3 and TRBJ2-2, with TRBD2 matching over 8 bases. V was clipped by 4 bases and J by 1 base; unmatched bases: 5. The length of the CDR3 is 16 residues. Germline assignment: CDR1 ENHRY and CDR2 SYGVKD. In DNA form, the CDR3 reads TGTGCCATCAGTGGTTCCAGCGGGGGGAACACCGGGGAGCTGTTTTTT. Translated, it gives CAISGSSGGNTGELFF.

The chain links TRBV9 to TRBJ2-3, with 7 bases that match TRBD1. The V gene end was trimmed by 2 bases and the J gene end by 5 bases; junction bases not matched to a gene: 5. Germline V gene lookup returns CDR1 SGDLS and CDR2 YYNGEE. There are 14 residues in the CDR3. DNA of the CDR3: TGTGCCAGCAGCGTGAGGGGGCAGGAAGATACGCAGTATTTT. Its translation: CASSVRGQEDTQYF.

The CDR3 DNA sequence: TGTGCCACCAGCAGTGCGGGGGCAGGGTCACCCCTCCACTTT. Its translation: CATSSAGAGSPLHF. V and J are TRBV15 and TRBJ1-6; weak D call: TRBD1 (6 bases). The ends were cut back, 3 bases at V and 10 bases at J, with 13 bases in the middle. CDR3 length: 14 residues. CDR1 and CDR2 from the germline V gene are LNHNV and YYDKDF (reference sequence).

V usage is TRBV11-1 and J usage is TRBJ2-5; D may be TRBD1 (5 bases). Germline assignment: CDR1 SGHAT and CDR2 FQDESV (reference sequence). V lost 8 bases and J 12 bases, leaving 25 bases between the germline ends. This CDR3 is built from 14 residues. In nucleotides, the CDR3 is TGTGCCAGCCAGCTTAAATTATCTGGACACCAGGAGTACTTC. Protein sequence: CASQLKLSGHQEYF.

The chain joins TRBV19 to TRBJ1-2; possibly TRBD1 for D (6 bases). The ends were cut back, 4 bases at V and 1 base at J, with 7 bases in the middle. Germline V CDR1 and CDR2: LNHDA, SQIVND (reference sequence). The CDR3 totals 13 residues. Here the CDR3 DNA reads TGTGCCAGTAGTACAGGGGTTAACTATGGCTACACCTTC. Translation gives CASSTGVNYGYTF.

V is TRBV6-5 and J is TRBJ1-4; D perhaps matches TRBD1 (5 bases). Trimming took 2 bases from V and 6 from J, leaving 16 bases between them. CDR1 and CDR2 (germline): MNHEY, SVGAGI. This CDR3 is 16 amino acids long. The CDR3 DNA reads TGTGCCAGCAGTTACCTTCCCCGCCAAGGGGATGAAAAACTGTTTTTT. Its translation: CASSYLPRQGDEKLFF.

V is TRBV2 and J is TRBJ1-3; D is possibly TRBD1 (5 bases). CDR1 and CDR2 (germline): SNHLY, FYNNEI. The V and J ends lost 6 bases and 2 bases respectively, with 11 bases between them. The CDR3 has 14 amino acids. Written as DNA, the CDR3 is TGTGCCAGCAGCCTGACAGCTACTGGAAACACCATATATTTT. Translated, it gives CASSLTATGNTIYF.

The chain is built from TRBV7-9 and TRBJ2-2; tentatively, D is TRBD2 (6 bases). V was trimmed by 3 bases and J by 2 bases, leaving 10 bases between them. The CDR3 runs to 15 residues. CDR1 is SEHNR and CDR2 is FQNEAQ in the germline V gene (reference sequence). In DNA form, the CDR3 reads TGTGCCAGCAGCTTCGGGACTTATAACACCGGGGAGCTGTTTTTT. Its translation: CASSFGTYNTGELFF.